The clone carrying this T cell receptor (beta chain) was picked up a small number of times. V was clipped by 4 bases and J by 4 bases, with 13 bases between them. Germline V gene sequence: CDR1 DFQATT, CDR2 SNEGSKA (reference sequence). CDR3 length equals 13 residues. From RNA transcripts, TCR beta CDR3 regions were amplified. During a first-round RT-PCR of the TCR CDR3, the HTBI primer set was used. TCRdb independently ran MiXCR on the multiplex PCR reads; one entry per CDR3 protein. The sample includes approximately 300,000 distinct CDR3 sequences, approximately 15% of them seen just once. This sample is drawn from a study of T cells in Graves' hyperthyroidism and ophthalmopathy.

The chain couples TRBV20-1 to TRBJ1-2; D is undetermined. Sequencing was performed on blood. This sequence originates from a woman aged 55-69 years with Graves' ophthalmopathy. DNA of the CDR3: TGCAGTGCTACAAAGTCCGGGTCCTATGGCTACACCTTC. This translates into CSATKSGSYGYTF.